This passage covers 30 T cell receptor beta chains from one sample sequenced in a study of blood T cell repertoires in COVID-19. Profiled with immunoSEQ multiplex PCR; TCRdb holds only in-frame clones, not every one. This table has approximately 440,000 clones, around 88% appearing once. The sequenced sample was peripheral blood. Source of these receptors: a woman aged 50 to 65 with COVID-19, enrolled during active disease.

V usage is TRBV9 and J usage is TRBJ2-1, with 11 positions matching TRBD2. The J segment lost 6 bases and the V segment lost 3 bases, leaving 5 bases of the junction unmatched. CDR3 size: 15 residues. Germline loops: CDR1 SGDLS, CDR2 YYNGEE. CDR3 bases: TGTGCCAGCAGCGAACCTAGCGGGGGGATCAATGAGCAGTTCTTC. It translates to CASSEPSGGINEQFF.

This sequence joins TRBV29-1 and TRBJ2-3; D is undetermined. V was pared by 2 bases and J by 4 bases, with 4 bases between. Germline assignment: CDR1 SQVTM and CDR2 ANQGSEA. This CDR3 comprises 11 residues. Here the CDR3 reads CSVEKPDTQYF. The CDR3 DNA reads TGCAGCGTTGAAAAGCCAGATACGCAGTATTTT.

The J gene is TRBJ2-4, the V gene TRBV3-1 (or the pseudogene TRBV3-2); 10 bases map to TRBD1. Unmatched junction bases numbered 14, after V lost 5 bases and J lost 7 bases. From germline, CDR1 is LGHDT and CDR2 YNNKEL (reference sequence). The CDR3 runs 17 residues. This CDR3 is CASSTLQPGQGWNIQYF. CDR3 bases: TGTGCCAGCAGCACCCTCCAGCCGGGACAGGGGTGGAACATTCAGTACTTC.

The chain carries TRBV12-3 or TRBV12-4 and TRBJ2-1; 7 nucleotides line up with TRBD2. The CDR3 consists of 12 residues. With 5 bases clipped from V and 7 bases from J, the junction kept 2 bases outside the gene matches. CDR3 nucleotide sequence: TGTGCCAGCAGTCGGACTAGAAATGAGCAGTTCTTC. Translation: CASSRTRNEQFF.

The V and J genes are TRBV10-3 and TRBJ1-2, with D possibly TRBD1 on 5 matching bases. The germline gives CDR1 ENHRY, CDR2 SYGVKD. V was shortened by 10 bases and J by 8 bases, with 20 bases between the two germline ends. The CDR3 totals 13 residues. CDR3 sequence (DNA): TGTGCCAACTCCGGGGGTCCCGGATCCGGCTACACCTTC. Encoded protein: CANSGGPGSGYTF.

V is TRBV19 and J is TRBJ1-1; D is uncertain. Per the germline V gene, CDR1 is LNHDA and CDR2 is SQIVND (reference sequence). This CDR3 has 14 amino acids. Deletions cut 1 base from V and 0 bases from J, with 6 bases between. CDR3 in DNA: TGTGCCAGTAGTATAGTGCAGATGAACACTGAAGCTTTCTTT. Translation: CASSIVQMNTEAFF. Variable domain in full (rest from reference TRBV19 and TRBJ1-1): DGGITQSPKYLFRKEGQNVTLSCEQNLNHDAMYWYRQDPGQGLRLIYYSQIVNDFQKGDIAEGYSVSREKKESFPLTVTSAQKNPTAFYLCASSIVQMNTEAFFGQGTRLTVV.

The genes are TRBV6-1 and TRBJ1-3; D not certain. Germline values: CDR1 MNHNS, CDR2 SASEGT. This CDR3 spans 16 amino acids. Deletions cut 2 bases from V and 2 bases from J, with 13 bases between. The CDR3 protein is CASSEMQIITGNTIYF. In nucleotides, the CDR3 is TGTGCCAGCAGTGAAATGCAGATTATTACTGGAAACACCATATATTTT.

The chain links TRBV2 to TRBJ1-1; D is ambiguous. This CDR3 is built from 11 residues. V lost 6 bases to trimming and J lost 12 bases, with 14 bases between them. The germline CDR1 and CDR2 sequences are SNHLY and FYNNEI. CDR3 in DNA: TGTGCCAGCAGCATGGAGGGTTTACCTTTCTTT. Translated, it gives CASSMEGLPFF.

The chain recombines TRBV27 with TRBJ1-2; 8 bases map to TRBD1. V shed 5 bases, J shed 7 bases, and the junction held 9 bases outside the gene matches. The CDR3 length is 14 residues. Germline CDR1 and CDR2: MNHEY and SMNVEV (reference sequence). CDR3 protein: CASSTNRGAGGYTF. CDR3 coding DNA: TGTGCCAGCAGTACAAACAGGGGGGCAGGTGGCTACACCTTC.

The chain is built from TRBV5-5 and TRBJ2-1; D uncertain. V lost 0 bases to trimming and J lost 3 bases, with 7 bases between them. This CDR3 is built from 14 residues. Germline-derived CDR1 and CDR2 are SGHKS and YYEKEE (reference sequence). CDR3 bases: TGTGCCAGCAGCTTGGAATTCGGCTACAATGAGCAGTTCTTC. This translates into CASSLEFGYNEQFF.

This sequence joins TRBV6-5 and TRBJ2-2; D is unclear. Trimming stripped 6 bases from V and 6 bases from J, with 8 bases between. Germline CDR1 MNHEY, CDR2 SVGAGI. CDR3 length equals 12 residues. Written as DNA, the CDR3 is TGTGCCAGCAGCGGGTTCCCCGGGGAGCTGTTTTTT. Translating it yields CASSGFPGELFF.

This clone was picked up one time. The chain combines TRBV18 with TRBJ1-1; 7 positions match TRBD1. V trimming: 3 bases; J trimming: 11 bases; junction bases outside the gene matches: 6. The CDR3 is 12 residues long. The germline V gene encodes CDR1 KGHSH and CDR2 LQKENI. Here the CDR3 reads CASSPDRERAFF. As DNA, the CDR3 is TGTGCCAGCTCACCCGACAGGGAGCGTGCTTTCTTT. Complete variable domain (other parts from reference TRBV18 and TRBJ1-1): NAGVMQNPRHLVRRRGQEARLRCSPMKGHSHVYWYRQLPEEGLKFMVYLQKENIIDESGMPKERFSAEFPKEGPSILRIQQVVRGDSAAYFCASSPDRERAFFGQGTRLTVV.

This clone was seen only once. The genes are TRBV11-2 and TRBJ2-3, with D maybe TRBD2 (5 bases). The V gene's germline CDR1 is SGHAT and CDR2 FQNNGV. The length of the CDR3 is 16 residues. V was shortened by 5 bases and J by 5 bases, with 20 bases between the two germline ends. The CDR3, as DNA: TGTGCCAGCAGCCCCCGGGCTGGAGGTATCGGAGATACGCAGTATTTT. It is translated as CASSPRAGGIGDTQYF.

This sequence joins TRBV5-1 and TRBJ2-7; D gene uncertain. This CDR3 comprises 13 residues. Deletions cut 3 bases from V and 5 bases from J, with 12 bases between. Germline CDR1 is SGHRS and CDR2 is YFSETQ. The CDR3 region is CASSSMVENEQYF. DNA for the CDR3: TGCGCCAGCAGCTCAATGGTAGAGAACGAGCAGTACTTC.

The chain combines TRBV2 with TRBJ1-2; D ambiguous. The CDR3 runs to 13 residues. V was cut by 2 bases and J by 5 bases, with 9 bases left in between. Germline V lookup: CDR1 SNHLY, CDR2 FYNNEI. The chain's CDR3 is CASSEILRYGYTF. The DNA of the CDR3 is TGTGCCAGCAGTGAAATTCTTCGGTATGGCTACACCTTC.

This clone was found once. V usage is TRBV19 and J usage is TRBJ2-6, with TRBD1 matching over 8 bases. The germline CDR1 and CDR2 sequences are LNHDA and SQIVND (reference sequence). The CDR3 length is 16 residues. Trimming at V came to 3 bases and at J to 2 bases, leaving 3 bases not matched to a gene. The CDR3: CASSILQGAGANVLTF. CDR3 coding DNA: TGTGCCAGTAGTATCCTACAGGGGGCTGGGGCCAACGTCCTGACTTTC. The variable domain in full, with the rest retrieved from reference TRBV19 and TRBJ2-6, is DGGITQSPKYLFRKEGQNVTLSCEQNLNHDAMYWYRQDPGQGLRLIYYSQIVNDFQKGDIAEGYSVSREKKESFPLTVTSAQKNPTAFYLCASSILQGAGANVLTFGAGSRLTVL.

The rearrangement links TRBV3-1 (or the pseudogene TRBV3-2) to TRBJ1-4; TRBD1 might be the D (5 bases). The length of the CDR3 is 14 residues. The V gene's germline CDR1 is LGHDT and CDR2 YNNKEL (reference sequence). Trimming pared 5 bases from V and 5 bases from J, leaving 12 bases between. This CDR3 is CASSRVGGNEKLFF. The CDR3 region has the DNA TGTGCCAGCAGCAGGGTTGGGGGGAATGAAAAACTGTTTTTT.

This clone showed up just a few times. This chain connects TRBV6-1 to TRBJ2-7; perhaps TRBD2 as D (7 bases). V gave up 1 base and J gave up 7 bases, with 14 bases separating them. CDR1 MNHNS and CDR2 SASEGT come from the germline V gene. CDR3 length equals 14 residues. The CDR3 protein is CASSEGGGPGEQYF. In DNA form, the CDR3 reads TGTGCCAGCAGTGAAGGCGGGGGCCCAGGGGAGCAGTACTTC.

The chain uses TRBV27 and TRBJ1-1; TRBD1 is a possible D gene (6 bases). Trimming cost V 6 bases and J 3 bases, with 20 bases left between them. CDR1 and CDR2 (germline): MNHEY, SMNVEV (reference sequence). The CDR3 runs 16 residues. CDR3 in amino acids: CASSPRDNGGDTEAFF. As DNA, the CDR3 is TGTGCCAGCAGCCCAAGGGACAACGGCGGTGACACTGAAGCTTTCTTT.

The chain has TRBV2 and TRBJ2-7; weak D call: TRBD2 (6 bases). V lost 7 bases and J 2 bases, leaving 15 bases between the germline ends. CDR3 size: 14 residues. In germline, CDR1 is SNHLY, CDR2 FYNNEI. CDR3 loop: CASKTSGVTYEQYF. CDR3 nucleotide sequence: TGTGCCAGCAAGACCTCGGGGGTTACCTACGAGCAGTACTTC.

This chain joins TRBV2 and TRBJ1-1; 7 nucleotides agree with TRBD1. The CDR3 is made up of 15 amino acids. After removal of 2 bases from V and 1 base from J, the junction contained 4 bases not matched to a gene. Germline CDR1 is SNHLY and CDR2 is FYNNEI. Here the CDR3 DNA reads TGTGCCAGCAGTGAAAACAGGGGATGGAACACTGAAGCTTTCTTT. Amino acid sequence: CASSENRGWNTEAFF.

The chain joins TRBV25-1 to TRBJ2-6; 10 nucleotides match TRBD2. The J segment lost 3 bases and the V segment lost 5 bases, leaving 4 bases of the junction unmatched. This CDR3 is 16 amino acids long. In germline, CDR1 is MGHDK, CDR2 SYGVNS. CDR3 sequence reads: CASSPAGGLGANVLTF. DNA for the CDR3: TGTGCCAGCAGTCCAGCGGGGGGGCTTGGGGCCAACGTCCTGACTTTC.

A note on this clone: Other nucleotide sequences from this sample produce the same CDR3. The chain combines TRBV18 with TRBJ1-1; the match to TRBD1 covers 8 bases. The J segment lost 1 base and the V segment lost 0 bases, leaving 1 base of the junction unmatched. From germline, CDR1 is KGHSH and CDR2 LQKENI. The CDR3 consists of 15 residues. In DNA form, the CDR3 reads TGTGCCAGCTCACCACCAGGGACAGGGAACACTGAAGCTTTCTTT. Its translation: CASSPPGTGNTEAFF.

V and J are TRBV2 and TRBJ1-2; a possible D gene is TRBD1 (5 bases). V shed 2 bases and J shed 10 bases, with 8 bases lying between them. The CDR3 has 11 amino acids. Germline V gene lookup returns CDR1 SNHLY and CDR2 FYNNEI. DNA of the CDR3: TGTGCCAGCAGTGAAACAGGCCACTACACCTTC. Amino acids: CASSETGHYTF.

This clone has only one observation. V usage is TRBV11-3 and J usage is TRBJ1-1; D remains ambiguous. Germline V gives CDR1 SGHNT, CDR2 YENEEA. The CDR3 runs 14 residues. V shed 0 bases and J shed 4 bases, with 9 bases lying between them. The CDR3 DNA follows: TGTGCCAGCAGCTTAGATCCAACGAGCACTGAAGCTTTCTTT. This sequence encodes CASSLDPTSTEAFF. The full variable domain, with the rest looked up from reference TRBV11-3 and TRBJ1-1, is EAGVVQSPRYKIIEKKQPVAFWCNPISGHNTLYWYLQNLGQGPELLIRYENEEAVDDSQLPKDRFSAERLKGVDSTLKIQPAELGDSAVYLCASSLDPTSTEAFFGQGTRLTVV.

The chain has TRBV2 and TRBJ2-5; 7 bases line up with TRBD2. The CDR3 is made up of 15 amino acids. Unmatched junction bases numbered 11, after V lost 4 bases and J lost 6 bases. Germline loops: CDR1 SNHLY, CDR2 FYNNEI. In nucleotides, the CDR3 is TGTGCCAGCAGTGTTAGGGCGGGGGAGGAAAAGACCCAGTACTTC. Its protein is CASSVRAGEEKTQYF.

The V gene is TRBV4-2, the J gene TRBJ2-1; 8 nucleotides line up with TRBD2. Germline V gene sequence: CDR1 LGHNA, CDR2 YNFKEQ. J was trimmed by 6 bases and V by 3 bases; bases with no gene match: 7. The CDR3 length is 15 residues. CDR3 protein: CASSHLSGTRNEQFF. The CDR3, as DNA: TGTGCCAGCAGCCACCTTAGCGGGACCCGCAATGAGCAGTTCTTC.

CDR3 coding DNA: TGTGCCAGCAGCTGGAGGGACGGCTACGAGCAGTACTTC. It is translated as CASSWRDGYEQYF. This rearrangement joins TRBV7-9 to TRBJ2-7; the D gene is possibly TRBD2 (6 bases). This CDR3 contains 13 residues. The V gene lost 4 bases and the J gene lost 3 bases, with 10 bases spanning the gap. CDR1 and CDR2 from the germline V gene are SEHNR and FQNEAQ (reference sequence).

The chain recombines TRBV4-1 with TRBJ2-7; TRBD1 agrees at 7 bases. The CDR3 has 16 amino acids. CDR1 is MGHRA and CDR2 is YSYEKL in the germline V gene. V trimming: 0 bases; J trimming: 0 bases; junction bases outside the gene matches: 5. This CDR3 is CASSQDLTGASYEQYF. The CDR3, as DNA: TGCGCCAGCAGCCAAGATTTAACAGGGGCCTCCTACGAGCAGTACTTC.

V and J are TRBV7-8 and TRBJ1-1, with D uncertain. Trimming removed 1 base at V and 4 bases at J, with 7 bases between. Germline CDR1 and CDR2: SGHVS and FQNEAQ. CDR3 length: 13 residues. CDR3 in amino acids: CASSLGGSTEAFF. CDR3 nucleotides: TGTGCCAGCAGCTTAGGAGGGTCCACTGAAGCTTTCTTT. Using reference TRBV7-8 and TRBJ1-1 for the parts outside the CDR3, the full variable domain is GAGVSQSPRYKVAKRGQDVALRCDPISGHVSLFWYQQALGQGPEFLTYFQNEAQLDKSGLPSDRFFAERPEGSVSTLKIQRTQQEDSAVYLCASSLGGSTEAFFGQGTRLTVV.